Detailed here is one T cell receptor beta chain. Some clones are missing from TCRdb's copy, which holds only in-frame ones; the method was immunoSEQ multiplex PCR. The top ten hold around 11% of the sample, which has approximately 53,000 clones, about 92% seen once. V gave up 6 bases and J gave up 5 bases; unmatched junction bases: 8. The CDR3 loop spans 14 amino acids. Germline assignment: CDR1 LNHDA and CDR2 SQIVND (reference sequence). The J gene is TRBJ2-7, the V gene TRBV19, with TRBD2 matching over 9 bases. This receptor was taken from a man aged 35 to 55 with rheumatoid arthritis. Specimen: PBMCs. The DNA of the CDR3 is TGTGCCAGTAGATTAGCGGGAGCGGCCCACGAGCAGTACTTC. It codes for CASRLAGAAHEQYF. Complete variable domain (other parts from reference TRBV19 and TRBJ2-7): DGGITQSPKYLFRKEGQNVTLSCEQNLNHDAMYWYRQDPGQGLRLIYYSQIVNDFQKGDIAEGYSVSREKKESFPLTVTSAQKNPTAFYLCASRLAGAAHEQYFGPGTRLTVT.